The 2 T cell receptor beta chains listed next were all sequenced from one sample in a study of OX40 agonist ivuxolimab in advanced cancers. Profiling relied on immunoSEQ multiplex PCR, and the TCRdb table lists in-frame clones only, not all of them. The sample lists about 45,000 clones; around 80% were seen once. This specimen was CD4+ or CD8+ T cells sorted from blood, taken in a trial of the OX40 agonist ivuxolimab. The source is an adult with an advanced solid tumor such as melanoma, head and neck, liver or kidney cancer.

J is TRBJ1-4 and V is TRBV6-5; D not certain. The CDR3 has 16 residues. Germline CDR1 MNHEY, CDR2 SVGAGI. Trimming took off 0 bases at V and 10 bases at J, with 18 bases between the two ends. The CDR3: CASSYSRQSGNGKLFF. The CDR3 bases are TGTGCCAGCAGTTACTCAAGGCAGTCAGGCAACGGAAAACTGTTTTTT.

This chain uses TRBV5-1 with TRBJ2-7, with 7 bases lining up with TRBD1. V gave up 7 bases and J gave up 2 bases; unmatched junction bases: 6. The CDR3 loop spans 13 amino acids. Per the germline V gene, CDR1 is SGHRS and CDR2 is YFSETQ. CDR3 residues: CASGRDSAYEQYF. CDR3 nucleotides: TGCGCCAGCGGCCGGGACAGTGCCTACGAGCAGTACTTC.